This passage covers 31 T cell receptor beta chains from one sample sequenced in a study of CD8+CD57+ T cells in acquired aplastic anemia. The template used for profiling TCR beta VDJ and CDR3 was genomic DNA. From the reads, TCRdb called clonotypes with MiXCR, one entry per CDR3 protein. Here the sample spans about 200,000 distinct CDR3 sequences, under 50% being singletons. All patients picked for sequencing had shown, by flow cytometry, an expansion of CD8+CD57+ cells. Source material: sorted CD4+, CD8+, or CD8+CD57+ T cells (not recorded which) from PBMCs. Source of these receptors: a human donor with aplastic anemia.

Ten or more counts support this clonotype. The chain is built from TRBV6-5 and TRBJ2-1; D is perhaps TRBD2 (6 bases). V shed 6 bases and J shed 8 bases, with 20 bases lying between them. Germline CDR1 is MNHEY and CDR2 is SVGAGI. The CDR3 totals 15 residues. The CDR3 DNA follows: TGTGCCAGCAGCTCGGGTCACGGGGGACGGGATGAGCAGTTCTTC. Translating gives CASSSGHGGRDEQFF.

The sample holds a few counts of this clonotype. The V call is TRBV18, the J call TRBJ1-6; 7 nucleotides align to TRBD1. The V segment lost 1 base and the J segment 10 bases; nucleotides outside the gene matches: 4. The CDR3 contains 14 residues. Germline V gives CDR1 KGHSH, CDR2 LQKENI. The CDR3 protein is CASSPRQGDSPLHF. For the CDR3, the DNA is TGTGCCAGCTCACCACGACAGGGAGACTCACCCCTCCACTTT.

The V gene is TRBV5-1, the J gene TRBJ2-7, with 11 bases lining up with TRBD1. The CDR3 is made up of 14 amino acids. Germline trimming cut 3 bases from V and 7 bases from J; bases unmatched to any gene: 6. Germline V gene data show CDR1 as SGHRS and CDR2 as YFSETQ. CDR3 amino acids: CASSWGQGGEEQYF. The CDR3, as DNA: TGCGCCAGCAGCTGGGGACAGGGGGGGGAAGAGCAGTACTTC.

This clonotype was observed at least ten times. The genes are TRBV5-8 and TRBJ1-1; possible D gene TRBD1, 6 bases. The CDR3 runs to 12 residues. Germline CDR1 is SGHTS and CDR2 is YDEGEE. V was clipped by 5 bases and J by 5 bases, with 10 bases between them. In DNA, the CDR3 is TGTGCCAGCAGTTTTACAGGGACTGAAGCTTTCTTT. Amino acids: CASSFTGTEAFF.

A word on this clonotype: This is likely a read error, given that the CDR3 carries no conserved phenylalanine or tryptophan at its end. The chain employs TRBV2 and TRBJ2-1; D not resolved. This CDR3 spans 18 amino acids. V was cut by 2 bases and J by 6 bases, with 23 bases left in between. Germline V gene sequence: CDR1 SNHLY, CDR2 FYNNEI. The CDR3 sequence is CASSEFGQARNYGNEQFS. The CDR3 region has the DNA TGTGCCAGCAGTGAATTCGGGCAGGCGAGGAACTATGGCAATGAGCAGTTCTCC.

This clonotype was recorded a few times. The rearrangement joins TRBV10-3 to TRBJ1-1, with D perhaps TRBD1 (6 bases). With 6 bases removed from V and 1 base from J, the gap between germline ends came to 9 bases. Germline-derived CDR1 and CDR2 are ENHRY and SYGVKD. This CDR3 comprises 13 residues. CDR3 coding DNA: TGTGCCATCAGACCGGGACAGAACACTGAAGCTTTCTTT. Its translation: CAIRPGQNTEAFF.

This clonotype was seen a single time. V gene TRBV6-6 combines with J gene TRBJ2-7; no clear D. The CDR3 extends over 11 amino acids. Trimming stripped 6 bases from V and 7 bases from J, with 10 bases between. Germline V CDR1 and CDR2: MNHNY, SVGAGI (reference sequence). DNA for the CDR3: TGTGCCAGCAGACTCACTGATGAGCAGTACTTC. It is translated as CASRLTDEQYF.

The chain links TRBV11-3 to TRBJ2-5, with a weak D call TRBD2 (6 bases). The germline gives CDR1 SGHNT, CDR2 YENEEA. The V gene lost 3 bases and the J gene lost 2 bases, with 10 bases spanning the gap. The CDR3 covers 14 residues. CDR3 sequence: CASSLRGIQETQYF. The CDR3 DNA is TGTGCCAGCAGCTTGCGGGGTATACAAGAGACCCAGTACTTC. Together with reference TRBV11-3 and TRBJ2-5, the CDR3 gives the full variable domain: EAGVVQSPRYKIIEKKQPVAFWCNPISGHNTLYWYLQNLGQGPELLIRYENEEAVDDSQLPKDRFSAERLKGVDSTLKIQPAELGDSAVYLCASSLRGIQETQYFGPGTRLLVL.

In this sample, this clonotype turned up a few times. The chain couples TRBV20-1 to TRBJ1-1; 10 nucleotides line up with TRBD1. Germline-derived CDR1 and CDR2 are DFQATT and SNEGSKA (reference sequence). The CDR3 has 12 amino acids. Unmatched junction bases numbered 5, after V lost 8 bases and J lost 5 bases. The CDR3 coding sequence is TGCAGTTCCGGGACAGGGGCAACTGAAGCTTTCTTT. Amino acid sequence: CSSGTGATEAFF.

This clonotype was found many times. The genes are TRBV7-9 and TRBJ1-4; possibly TRBD1 for D (6 bases). Per germline, CDR1 SEHNR and CDR2 FQNEAQ (reference sequence). This CDR3 comprises 15 residues. Trimming took off 0 bases at V and 5 bases at J, with 10 bases between the two ends. The CDR3 nucleotides read TGTGCCAGCAGCTTAGCGGACAGCCCAAATGAAAAACTGTTTTTT. Translating it yields CASSLADSPNEKLFF.

This clonotype was observed many times. V gene TRBV20-1 combines with J gene TRBJ2-7; maybe TRBD2 (5 bases). CDR1 is DFQATT and CDR2 is SNEGSKA in the germline V gene (reference sequence). The V and J ends lost 4 bases and 3 bases respectively, with 13 bases between them. CDR3 size: 13 residues. The CDR3 DNA reads TGCAGTGCTACGAGCGGACCAAACTACGAGCAGTACTTC. Its protein product is CSATSGPNYEQYF.

The table lists this clonotype with many counts. The genes are TRBV6-1 and TRBJ2-7; 7 nucleotides align to TRBD1. The length of the CDR3 is 12 residues. Germline CDR1 and CDR2: MNHNS and SASEGT. V gave up 6 bases and J gave up 3 bases; unmatched junction bases: 2. The CDR3 protein is CASRRTGYEQYF. The DNA of the CDR3 is TGTGCCAGCAGACGGACAGGCTACGAGCAGTACTTC.

The chain couples TRBV20-1 to TRBJ1-4; D is ambiguous. Germline V gene data show CDR1 as DFQATT and CDR2 as SNEGSKA (reference sequence). The CDR3 runs 17 residues. V lost 5 bases and J 2 bases, leaving 21 bases between the germline ends. This CDR3 is CSAPSYQGRATNEKLFF. CDR3 nucleotides: TGCAGTGCTCCCTCTTATCAAGGGCGGGCGACTAATGAAAAACTGTTTTTT.

The chain joins TRBV10-3 to TRBJ2-3; D may match TRBD1 or TRBD2 (7 bases each). CDR1 is ENHRY and CDR2 is SYGVKD in the germline V gene. The CDR3 sequence is 14 residues long. The ends were cut back, 10 bases at V and 5 bases at J, with 19 bases in the middle. The CDR3 spells CATRQGGPVDTQYF. For the CDR3, the DNA is TGTGCCACCAGGCAGGGGGGGCCGGTAGATACGCAGTATTTT.

This chain uses TRBV7-4 with TRBJ1-1, with D maybe TRBD1 (6 bases). V was shortened by 4 bases and J by 12 bases, with 15 bases between the two germline ends. Germline lookup yields CDR1 SGHVT and CDR2 SQSDAQ. This CDR3 comprises 12 residues. DNA for the CDR3: TGTGCCAGCAGCTCCCTCCACAGGGAGTCTTTCTTT. This codes for CASSSLHRESFF.

About this clonotype itself: A much larger clone is a single base away; this may be a read error. This chain uses TRBV5-1 with TRBJ1-2; D call uncertain. Germline lookup yields CDR1 SGHRS and CDR2 YFSETQ. This CDR3 contains 14 residues. Here the CDR3 reads CTSSLEGIYYGYTF. The CDR3 DNA follows: TGCACCAGCAGCTTGGAAGGGATCTACTATGGCTACACCTTC.

The chain couples TRBV19 to TRBJ2-5; TRBD1 aligns across 10 bases. V was clipped by 4 bases and J by 1 base; unmatched bases: 0. Germline CDR1 is LNHDA and CDR2 is SQIVND (reference sequence). CDR3 length equals 14 residues. This CDR3 is CASSRTGGQETQYF. The CDR3 nucleotides are TGTGCCAGTAGTAGGACAGGGGGCCAAGAGACCCAGTACTTC.

The genes are TRBV5-5 and TRBJ1-1, with D maybe TRBD1 (5 bases). The length of the CDR3 is 16 residues. The V gene's germline CDR1 is SGHKS and CDR2 YYEKEE (reference sequence). Deletions cut 0 bases from V and 5 bases from J, with 17 bases between. CDR3 sequence (DNA): TGTGCCAGCAGCTTGGATGGGGGTACCGAGGGGACTGAAGCTTTCTTT. Its translation is CASSLDGGTEGTEAFF.

As regards this clonotype: This could be a read error, since a much larger clone is one nucleotide away. This rearrangement joins TRBV20-1 to TRBJ2-2; 7 nucleotides agree with TRBD1. The CDR3 has 15 amino acids. The germline V gene encodes CDR1 DFQATT and CDR2 SNEGSKA (reference sequence). Unmatched junction bases numbered 8, after V lost 2 bases and J lost 5 bases. CDR3 sequence: CSARNARGRTGELFF. CDR3 in DNA: TGCAGTGCTAGAAACGCGAGGGGGCGTACCGGGGAGCTGTTTTTT.

This sequence joins TRBV3-1 and TRBJ1-2; weak D call: TRBD1 (6 bases). The CDR3 consists of 13 residues. V lost 1 base, J lost 6 bases, and 9 bases lay in between. Germline loops: CDR1 LGHDT, CDR2 YNNKEL (reference sequence). The CDR3 loop reads CASSQAGGDGYTF. The CDR3 nucleotides are TGTGCCAGCAGCCAAGCGGGGGGCGATGGCTACACCTTC. Drawing the rest from reference TRBV3-1 and TRBJ1-2, the complete variable domain is DTAVSQTPKYLVTQMGNDKSIKCEQNLGHDTMYWYKQDSKKFLKIMFSYNNKELIINETVPNRFSPKSPDKAHLNLHINSLELGDSAVYFCASSQAGGDGYTFGSGTRLTVV.

In its sample, this clonotype was seen many times. In DNA, the CDR3 is TGCAGTGCTAGAGTCCAAGATAGCAATCAGCCCCAGCATTTT. Amino acid sequence: CSARVQDSNQPQHF. V is TRBV20-1 and J is TRBJ1-5; no firm D call. Germline V gives CDR1 DFQATT, CDR2 SNEGSKA (reference sequence). The CDR3 loop spans 14 amino acids. Trimming left V 1 base short and J 0 bases short, with 7 bases between.

The table lists this clonotype with many counts. The chain uses TRBV20-1 and TRBJ1-1; D remains ambiguous. V lost 1 base to trimming and J lost 0 bases, with 9 bases between them. CDR3 size: 14 residues. CDR1 and CDR2 from the germline V gene are DFQATT and SNEGSKA (reference sequence). This chain's CDR3 is CSARGMGMNTEAFF. Here the CDR3 DNA reads TGCAGTGCTAGAGGGATGGGGATGAACACTGAAGCTTTCTTT.

V and J are TRBV19 and TRBJ2-7; D is unresolved. Germline V gene lookup returns CDR1 LNHDA and CDR2 SQIVND (reference sequence). This CDR3 is built from 16 residues. The V end was cut by 0 bases, the J end by 3 bases, with 15 bases between. The CDR3 loop is CASSIDLRMADYEQYF. In nucleotides, the CDR3 is TGTGCCAGTAGTATAGATCTTAGGATGGCGGACTACGAGCAGTACTTC.

This rearrangement joins TRBV10-3 to TRBJ1-3; D is unresolved. CDR3 length equals 14 residues. V lost 5 bases, J lost 0 bases, and 8 bases lay in between. The germline V gene encodes CDR1 ENHRY and CDR2 SYGVKD. The CDR3 here is CAISLSGSGNTIYF. CDR3 nucleotide sequence: TGTGCCATCAGTCTTAGTGGCTCTGGAAACACCATATATTTT.

The rearrangement uses TRBV10-3 and TRBJ1-5; D might be TRBD1 (6 bases). Germline V CDR1 and CDR2: ENHRY, SYGVKD. V lost 10 bases to trimming and J lost 2 bases, with 12 bases between them. The CDR3 is made up of 13 amino acids. Here the CDR3 reads CASRGEGNQPQHF. The CDR3 bases are TGTGCCAGTAGGGGGGAGGGCAATCAGCCCCAGCATTTT.

The chain has TRBV7-9 and TRBJ1-1; D is perhaps TRBD1 (5 bases). Germline CDR1 reads SEHNR; CDR2 reads FQNEAQ (reference sequence). The length of the CDR3 is 16 residues. V was clipped by 3 bases and J by 2 bases, with 16 bases between them. The CDR3 is CASSLWGRSGNTEAFF. CDR3 sequence (DNA): TGTGCCAGCAGCTTGTGGGGCAGGTCTGGAAACACTGAAGCTTTCTTT.

The rearrangement joins TRBV15 to TRBJ2-5; 8 bases are shared with TRBD1. CDR3 length: 14 residues. Germline V gene data show CDR1 as LNHNV and CDR2 as YYDKDF (reference sequence). Trimming removed 6 bases from V and 5 bases from J; junction bases left unmatched: 8. The CDR3 is CATRTTGGKETQYF. CDR3 DNA: TGTGCCACCAGAACAACAGGGGGGAAGGAGACCCAGTACTTC.

Points on this clonotype: At one end the junction does not follow the germline gene, possibly because of a read error. The rearrangement uses TRBV12-3 or TRBV12-4 and TRBJ2-3; the match to TRBD2 covers 7 bases. The CDR3 runs 14 residues. DNA for the CDR3: TGTGCCAGCAGTTTCGTGGGGGGGGAGGATACGCAGCACTTT. Amino acids: CASSFVGGEDTQHF.

This chain connects TRBV19 to TRBJ1-1; a weak D match, TRBD1 (6 bases). CDR1 LNHDA and CDR2 SQIVND come from the germline V gene (reference sequence). The CDR3 contains 15 residues. The V end was cut by 4 bases, the J end by 7 bases, with 19 bases between. The DNA for the CDR3 is TGTGCCAGTAGTACCACCGGGACACCAACTAATGAAGCTTTCTTT. Protein: CASSTTGTPTNEAFF.

This clonotype was recorded a few times. Just one base apart from a much larger clone, this may be a read error. This chain uses TRBV10-3 with TRBJ1-1, with a tentative D call TRBD1 (5 bases). The V and J ends lost 6 bases and 6 bases respectively, with 20 bases between them. The CDR3 is 15 amino acids. The V gene's germline CDR1 is ENHRY and CDR2 SYGVKD. CDR3 sequence reads: CAISHGDLSRPEAFF. CDR3 coding DNA: TGTGCCATCAGCCACGGGGACCTATCACGGCCTGAAGCTTTCTTT.

The chain has TRBV6-5 and TRBJ1-6; a weak D match, TRBD1 (5 bases). The CDR3 is made up of 15 amino acids. Germline assignment: CDR1 MNHEY and CDR2 SVGAGI. V was shortened by 4 bases and J by 3 bases, with 10 bases between the two germline ends. The CDR3 bases are TGTGCCAGCAGTTTGGGCAGGGACTATAATTCACCCCTCCACTTT. Translated: CASSLGRDYNSPLHF.